This T cell receptor (beta chain) was identified during a study of identical twins. Findings of the study overall: The models systematically underestimated how much out-of-frame TCR alpha was shared in monozygotic twins.

TCRdb reprocessed the 5' RACE reads with MiXCR, giving one entry per CDR3 protein. In the table there are hundreds of thousands of distinct CDR3 sequences, around 7% of which are singletons. Comments on this clonotype: Its specificity is unknown.

The same sample was also used in a study of yellow fever vaccine responses in identical twins.

The TCR originated in a woman aged 18 to 35 in good health. Sequenced: memory (CD45RO+) T cells sorted from blood.

CDR3 sequence reads: CASHPSANYNEQFF. Written as DNA, the CDR3 is TGTGCCAGCCACCCTAGCGCGAACTACAATGAGCAGTTCTTC. The chain links TRBV6-5 to TRBJ2-1; the D gene is possibly TRBD2 (6 bases). In germline, CDR1 is MNHEY, CDR2 SVGAGI. V was trimmed by 8 bases and J by 3 bases, leaving 14 bases between them. This CDR3 comprises 14 residues.